This T cell receptor (beta chain) originates from a study of post-analysis software for immune sequencing data. At the level of the study: Secondary progressive, relapsing-remitting and progressive-relapsing multiple sclerosis were among the included disease courses. Study outcomes and limitations: Significantly lower normalized Chao1 diversity was seen in multiple sclerosis patients than in controls. Strong co-clustering by F measure was evident for samples that had been prepared in the same batch.

cDNA libraries for TCR beta contained unique molecular identifiers. Input amounts of roughly 0.9 to 10 million T cells were used. These gave roughly 500,000 cDNA molecules, so each molecule approximated one T cell. TCRdb independently ran MiXCR on the PCR reads; one entry per CDR3 protein. Altogether about 200,000 distinct CDR3 sequences are present, approximately 30% being singletons, with the ten largest covering roughly 3.4%. A note on this clonotype: Its antigen remains unidentified.

The sample comprised blood. This receptor was identified in a girl aged 2-17 years with multiple sclerosis.

This CDR3 reads CASSGDLNTEAFF. In DNA, the CDR3 is TGCGCCAGCAGCGGGGATTTGAACACTGAAGCTTTCTTT. This rearrangement joins TRBV5-1 to TRBJ1-1; D is undetermined. The germline V and J ends were trimmed by 4 bases and 0 bases, with 7 bases remaining between them. CDR1 and CDR2 (germline): SGHRS, YFSETQ. The CDR3 is 13 residues long. The full variable domain, in which reference TRBV5-1 and TRBJ1-1 provide the parts outside the CDR3, is KAGVTQTPRYLIKTRGQQVTLSCSPISGHRSVSWYQQTPGQGLQFLFEYFSETQRNKGNFPGRFSGRQFSNSRSEMNVSTLELGDSALYLCASSGDLNTEAFFGQGTRLTVV.